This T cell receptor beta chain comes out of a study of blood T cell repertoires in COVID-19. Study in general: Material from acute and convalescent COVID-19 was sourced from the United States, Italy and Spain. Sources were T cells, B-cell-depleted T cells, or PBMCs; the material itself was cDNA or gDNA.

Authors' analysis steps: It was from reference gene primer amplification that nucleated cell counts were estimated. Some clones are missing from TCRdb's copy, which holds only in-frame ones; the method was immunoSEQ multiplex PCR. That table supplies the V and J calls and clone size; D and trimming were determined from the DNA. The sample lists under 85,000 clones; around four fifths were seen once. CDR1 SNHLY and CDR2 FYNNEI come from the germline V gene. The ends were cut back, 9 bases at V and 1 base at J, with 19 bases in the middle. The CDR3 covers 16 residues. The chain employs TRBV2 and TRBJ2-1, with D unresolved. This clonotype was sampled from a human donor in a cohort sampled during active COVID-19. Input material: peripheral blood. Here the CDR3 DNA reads TGTGCCAGTACCTCCCCCGGAGCGAAGTCCTACAATGAGCAGTTCTTC. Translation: CASTSPGAKSYNEQFF. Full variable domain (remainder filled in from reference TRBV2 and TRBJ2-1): EPEVTQTPSHQVTQMGQEVILRCVPISNHLYFYWYRQILGQKVEFLVSFYNNEISEKSEIFDDQFSVERPDGSNFTLKIRSTKLEDSAMYFCASTSPGAKSYNEQFFGPGTRLTVL.